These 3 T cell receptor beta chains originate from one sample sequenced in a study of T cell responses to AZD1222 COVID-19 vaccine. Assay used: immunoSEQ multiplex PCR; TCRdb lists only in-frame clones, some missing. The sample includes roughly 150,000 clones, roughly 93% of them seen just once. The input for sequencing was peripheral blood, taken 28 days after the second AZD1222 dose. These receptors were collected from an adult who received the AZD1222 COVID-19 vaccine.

The CDR3 is CASSRRGDSLEVGYTF. The CDR3 nucleotides are TGTGCCAGCAGCCGCCGTGGGGACAGCTTGGAAGTAGGCTACACCTTC. This chain uses TRBV7-9 with TRBJ1-2; the match to TRBD1 covers 7 bases. Trimming took 5 bases from V and 8 from J; bases not matched to a gene: 17. The CDR3 is 16 amino acids. Germline-derived CDR1 and CDR2 are SEHNR and FQNEAQ (reference sequence).

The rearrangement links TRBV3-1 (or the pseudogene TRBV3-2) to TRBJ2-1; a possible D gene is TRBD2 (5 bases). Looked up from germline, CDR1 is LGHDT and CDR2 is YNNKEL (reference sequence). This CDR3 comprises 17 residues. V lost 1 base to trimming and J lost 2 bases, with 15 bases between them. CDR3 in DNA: TGTGCCAGCAGCCAAGTATCCCCCCAGCGGACCTACAATGAGCAGTTCTTC. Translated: CASSQVSPQRTYNEQFF.

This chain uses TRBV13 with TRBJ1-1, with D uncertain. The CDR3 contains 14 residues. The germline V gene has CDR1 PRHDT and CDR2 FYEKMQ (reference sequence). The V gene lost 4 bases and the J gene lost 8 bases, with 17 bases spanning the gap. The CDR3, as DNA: TGTGCCAGCAGCTATAGGGTCCACCAAATAGAAGCTTTCTTT. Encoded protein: CASSYRVHQIEAFF.